Sequencing of this T cell receptor beta chain was carried out in a study of regulatory T cells in long-lasting Graves disease (dated by TCRdb to the early 2020s). As for the study more broadly: To count as having persistent Graves' disease, a patient had to have received antithyroid drug treatment for over 5 years with TSH receptor autoantibodies remaining persistently positive. Peripheral blood TCR sequencing and RNA sequencing compared persistent Graves' disease patients with newly diagnosed Graves' disease patients. The study was conducted in China and was registered as a clinical trial. A total of about 33 samples underwent TCR sequencing, from about 13 patients with persistent Graves' disease and roughly 20 patients with newly diagnosed Graves' disease. In the clinical cohort, patients with persistent Graves' disease had used antithyroid drugs for an average of roughly ten years.

Libraries came from multiplex PCR. Sequencing was performed on an Illumina HiSeq 4000. CDR3 regions were amplified by Arm-PCR with iRepertoire HTBI primers to construct TCR beta libraries. Before sequencing, the PCR products went through gel purification. In the source study's methods: Across samples, 60 to 70 TRBV and 13 to 15 TRBJ segments were identified and used for gene usage analysis of CDR3 amino acid clonotypes. COPE and FqMerger were used to merge filtered high-quality paired reads into contigs. BLAST was used to align contigs to IMGT TRBV, TRBD and TRBJ reference genes, and CDR3 was defined according to IMGT. Any clonotype with a frequency above 0.1% was classified as a highly expanded clone. Shannon entropy served as the measure of repertoire diversity, while the Gini coefficient captured V-J evenness. Clonotypes shared by more than one individual were considered public. TCRdb handled the public reads itself, with Q25 trimming in fastp and clone calling in MiXCR, and kept productive beta chains. Rows with one shared CDR3 protein collapse into an entry with the most common genes and DNA. TCRdb's processing, not the study's, gives the V and J calls here. The table for this sample lists 500,000 to 700,000 distinct CDR3 sequences; about 30% of them were counted only once. Together, the top ten hold about 40% of the sample.

As to this clonotype: The antigen it recognizes is unknown. Base-call qualities are not available, and no considerably larger clone is one nucleotide away.

The meaning of the sample's time point label: persistent/refractory GD, antithyroid drugs over 5 years with positive TRAb. For both TCR sequencing and RNA sequencing, RNA was extracted from PBMCs in TRIzol. Graves' disease was diagnosed according to American Thyroid Association guidelines. The patients came from an endocrinology department in Xi'an, China. Each patient gave approximately 8.8 milliliters of peripheral blood, collected in an EDTA anticoagulant tube. Ficoll Paque Plus density gradient separation was used to isolate PBMCs, and no further T cell sorting was performed. RNA quality was checked with an Agilent 2100 Bioanalyzer and agarose gel, and concentration with a NanoDrop 2000. The paper as a whole reports these results and caveats: Lower TCR Shannon entropy and fewer highly expanded clones were observed in persistent Graves' disease patients than in newly diagnosed patients, which suggested clonal expansion. The study examined only peripheral blood because the primary lesion, thyroid tissue, could not be accessed. Sequencing and analysis were restricted to the TCR beta chain. More public clonotypes were shared among persistent patients (roughly 2,700) than among newly diagnosed patients (approximately 1,000). The small sample size was acknowledged by the authors as a limitation that may reduce accuracy.

This TCR derives from a female donor with Graves disease. The specimen was peripheral blood mononuclear cells (PBMCs), collected when the disease was refractory, from a patient treated with antithyroid drugs.

The DNA reads TGTGCCAGCAGTCTCACAGGGGCGCAGGGCTACACCTTC. Its product reads: CASSLTGAQGYTF. The sequence joins TRBV12-3 or TRBV12-4 to TRBJ1-2; a stretch of 7 junction bases matches TRBD1. The CDR3 sequence holds 13 residues, the cysteine and phenylalanine included. The DNA shown is the 39-base CDR3, in frame from base 1. Trimming takes 5 bases off V and 8 bases off J; junction bases not matched to a gene: 8.